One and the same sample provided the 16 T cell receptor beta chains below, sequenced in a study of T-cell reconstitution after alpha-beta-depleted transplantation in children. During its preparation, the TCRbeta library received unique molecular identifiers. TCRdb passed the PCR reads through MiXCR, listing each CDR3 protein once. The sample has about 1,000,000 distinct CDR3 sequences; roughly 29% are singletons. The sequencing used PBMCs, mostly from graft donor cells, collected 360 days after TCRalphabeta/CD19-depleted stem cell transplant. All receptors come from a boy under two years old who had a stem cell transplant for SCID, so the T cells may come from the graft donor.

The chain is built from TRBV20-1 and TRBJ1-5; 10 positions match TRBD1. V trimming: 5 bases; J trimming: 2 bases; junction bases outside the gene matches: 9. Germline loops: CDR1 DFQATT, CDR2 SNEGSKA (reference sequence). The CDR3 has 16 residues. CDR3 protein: CSAPDRGQKGNQPQHF. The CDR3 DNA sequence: TGCAGTGCTCCCGACAGGGGGCAGAAAGGCAATCAGCCCCAGCATTTT.

The CDR3 bases are TGTGCCAGCAGCTTAATTTGGGGCGAACCGAATAGCACAGATACGCAGTATTTT. Translation gives CASSLIWGEPNSTDTQYF. This chain connects TRBV11-1 to TRBJ2-3; D perhaps matches TRBD1 (5 bases). V shed 2 bases and J shed 0 bases, with 18 bases lying between them. This CDR3 is 18 amino acids long. CDR1 is SGHAT, CDR2 FQDESV, per germline (reference sequence). Full variable domain (remainder filled in from reference TRBV11-1 and TRBJ2-3): EAEVAQSPRYKITEKSQAVAFWCDPISGHATLYWYRQILGQGPELLVQFQDESVVDDSQLPKDRFSAERLKGVDSTLKIQPAELGDSAMYLCASSLIWGEPNSTDTQYFGPGTRLTVL.

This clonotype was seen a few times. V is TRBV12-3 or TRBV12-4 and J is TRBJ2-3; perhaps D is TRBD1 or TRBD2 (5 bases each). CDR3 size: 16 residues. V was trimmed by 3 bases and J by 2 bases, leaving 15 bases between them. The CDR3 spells CASSFGGRPLTDTQYF. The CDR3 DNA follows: TGTGCCAGCAGTTTTGGGGGACGTCCCCTCACAGATACGCAGTATTTT.

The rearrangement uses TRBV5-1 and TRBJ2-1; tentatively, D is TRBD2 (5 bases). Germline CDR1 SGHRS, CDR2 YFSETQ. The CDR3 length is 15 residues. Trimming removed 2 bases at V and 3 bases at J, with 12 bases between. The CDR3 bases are TGCGCCAGCAGCTTCCCGGGGAAAAACTACAATGAGCAGTTCTTC. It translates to CASSFPGKNYNEQFF.

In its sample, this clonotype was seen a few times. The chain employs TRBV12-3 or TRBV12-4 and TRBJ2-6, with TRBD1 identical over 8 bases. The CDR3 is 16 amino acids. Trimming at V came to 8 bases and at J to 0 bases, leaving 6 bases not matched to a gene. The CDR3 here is CASRSGGYSGANVLTF. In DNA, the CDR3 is TGTGCCAGCCGTTCAGGGGGCTACTCTGGGGCCAACGTCCTGACTTTC.

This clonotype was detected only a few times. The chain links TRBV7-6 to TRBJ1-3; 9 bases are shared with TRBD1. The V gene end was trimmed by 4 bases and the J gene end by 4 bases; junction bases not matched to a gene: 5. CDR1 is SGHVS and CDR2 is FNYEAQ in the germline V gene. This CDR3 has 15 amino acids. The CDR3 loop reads CASSWGQGKGNTIYF. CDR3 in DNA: TGTGCCAGCAGCTGGGGACAGGGTAAAGGAAACACCATATATTTT.

CDR3 sequence reads: CASSSRGQANYGYTF. The DNA of the CDR3 is TGTGCCAGCAGCTCCAGGGGACAAGCTAACTATGGCTACACCTTC. This rearrangement joins TRBV7-2 to TRBJ1-2; possible D gene TRBD1, 6 bases. CDR3 length: 15 residues. Germline CDR1 SGHTA, CDR2 FQGNSA. Trimming took off 4 bases at V and 0 bases at J, with 12 bases between the two ends.

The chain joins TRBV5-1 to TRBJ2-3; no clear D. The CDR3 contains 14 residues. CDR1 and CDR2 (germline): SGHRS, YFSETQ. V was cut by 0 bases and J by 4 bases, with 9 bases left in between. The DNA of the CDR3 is TGCGCCAGCAGCTTGGCCCCAAGGTCAGATACGCAGTATTTT. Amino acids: CASSLAPRSDTQYF.

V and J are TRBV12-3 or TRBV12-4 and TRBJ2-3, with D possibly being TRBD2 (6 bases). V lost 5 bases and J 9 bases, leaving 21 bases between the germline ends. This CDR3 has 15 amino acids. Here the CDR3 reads CASSPGPAAGYTQYF. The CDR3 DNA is TGTGCCAGCAGTCCGGGACCAGCGGCGGGGTACACGCAGTATTTT.

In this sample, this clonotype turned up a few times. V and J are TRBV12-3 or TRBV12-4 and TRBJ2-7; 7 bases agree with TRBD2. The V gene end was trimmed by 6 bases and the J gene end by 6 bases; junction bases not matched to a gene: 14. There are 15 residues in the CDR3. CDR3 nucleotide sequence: TGTGCCAGCAGGCGGGAGACTAGGGTTCTCAGCGAGCAGTACTTC. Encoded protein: CASRRETRVLSEQYF.

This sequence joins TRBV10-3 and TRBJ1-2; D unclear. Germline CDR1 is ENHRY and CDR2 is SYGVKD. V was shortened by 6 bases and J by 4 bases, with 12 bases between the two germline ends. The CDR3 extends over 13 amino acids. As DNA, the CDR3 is TGTGCCATCAGCCCCGACACGATCTATGGCTACACCTTC. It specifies CAISPDTIYGYTF.

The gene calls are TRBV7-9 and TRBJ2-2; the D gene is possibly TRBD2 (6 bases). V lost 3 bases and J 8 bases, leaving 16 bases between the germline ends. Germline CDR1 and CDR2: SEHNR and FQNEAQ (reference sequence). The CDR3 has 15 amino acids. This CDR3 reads CASSFWGRGEGELFF. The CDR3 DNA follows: TGTGCCAGCAGCTTCTGGGGCCGCGGGGAAGGGGAGCTGTTTTTT.

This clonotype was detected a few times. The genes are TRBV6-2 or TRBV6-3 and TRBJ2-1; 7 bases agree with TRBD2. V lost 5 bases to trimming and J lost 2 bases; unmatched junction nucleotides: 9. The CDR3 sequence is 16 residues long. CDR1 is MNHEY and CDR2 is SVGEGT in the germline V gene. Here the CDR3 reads CASSDRLGGTYNEQFF. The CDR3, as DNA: TGTGCCAGCAGTGATCGTTTGGGGGGGACCTACAATGAGCAGTTCTTC.

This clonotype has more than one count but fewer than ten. The CDR3 coding sequence is TGTGCCAGCACCGCTCCGGGAGAACAAGAGACCCAGTACTTC. Residues: CASTAPGEQETQYF. The V call is TRBV5-6, the J call TRBJ2-5; D possibly corresponds to TRBD2 (6 bases). Germline V gene data show CDR1 as SGHDT and CDR2 as YYEEEE. CDR3 length: 14 amino acids. Trimming shortened V by 6 bases and J by 2 bases, and 14 bases separated the two germline ends.

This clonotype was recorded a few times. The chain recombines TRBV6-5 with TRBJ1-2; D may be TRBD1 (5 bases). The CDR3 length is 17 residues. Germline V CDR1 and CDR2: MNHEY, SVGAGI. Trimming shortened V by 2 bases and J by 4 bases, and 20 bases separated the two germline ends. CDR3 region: CASSYKLAGTMRYGYTF. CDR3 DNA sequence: TGTGCCAGCAGTTACAAACTCGCCGGGACGATGCGCTATGGCTACACCTTC.

CDR3 nucleotides: TGCAGTGCTTACGCCACGGGGGGGAGCCCCTACGAGCAGTACTTC. Its protein is CSAYATGGSPYEQYF. This rearrangement joins TRBV20-1 to TRBJ2-7, with TRBD2 matching over 8 bases. Germline V gene data show CDR1 as DFQATT and CDR2 as SNEGSKA (reference sequence). The CDR3 has 15 amino acids. V shed 5 bases, J shed 2 bases, and the junction held 11 bases outside the gene matches.